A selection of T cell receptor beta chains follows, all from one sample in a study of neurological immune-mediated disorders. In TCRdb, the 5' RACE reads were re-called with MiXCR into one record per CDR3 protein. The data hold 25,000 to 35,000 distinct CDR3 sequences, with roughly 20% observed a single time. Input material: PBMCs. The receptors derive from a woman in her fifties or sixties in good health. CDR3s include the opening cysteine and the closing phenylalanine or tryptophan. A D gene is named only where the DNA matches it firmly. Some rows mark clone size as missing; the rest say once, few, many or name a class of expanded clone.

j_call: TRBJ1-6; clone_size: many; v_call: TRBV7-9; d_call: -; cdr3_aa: CASSRQDVNSPLHF; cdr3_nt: TGTGCCAGCAGCAGACAGGACGTTAATTCACCCCTCCACTTT
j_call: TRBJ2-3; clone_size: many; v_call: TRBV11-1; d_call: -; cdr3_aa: CASRRTGTDTQYF; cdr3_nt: TGTGCCAGCAGGCGAACAGGGACAGATACGCAGTATTTT
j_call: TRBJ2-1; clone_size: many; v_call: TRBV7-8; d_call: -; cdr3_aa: CASSLPLIEGGQFF; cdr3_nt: TGTGCCAGCAGCCTACCCCTTATTGAGGGCGGGCAGTTCTTC
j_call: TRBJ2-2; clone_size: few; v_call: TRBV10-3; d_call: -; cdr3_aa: CAISERNGGTNTGELFF; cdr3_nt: TGTGCCATCAGTGAGAGAAATGGCGGCACGAACACCGGGGAGCTGTTTTTT
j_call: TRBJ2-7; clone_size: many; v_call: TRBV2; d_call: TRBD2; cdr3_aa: CASSELLAGGPLLYEQYF; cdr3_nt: TGTGCCAGCAGTGAGCTCCTAGCGGGAGGTCCATTACTCTACGAGCAGTACTTC
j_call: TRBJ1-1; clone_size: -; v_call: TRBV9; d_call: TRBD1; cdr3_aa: CASSVTGGNTEAFF; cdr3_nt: TGTGCCAGCAGCGTAACAGGGGGGAACACTGAAGCTTTCTTT
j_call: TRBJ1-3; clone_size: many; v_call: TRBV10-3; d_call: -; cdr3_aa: CAIRTTGESGNTIYF; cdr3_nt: TGTGCCATCAGGACGACTGGGGAGTCTGGAAACACCATATATTTT
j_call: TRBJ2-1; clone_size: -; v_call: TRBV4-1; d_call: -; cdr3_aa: CASSQGSGSSYNEQFF; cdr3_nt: TGCGCCAGCAGCCAGGGTAGCGGAAGCTCCTACAATGAGCAGTTCTTC
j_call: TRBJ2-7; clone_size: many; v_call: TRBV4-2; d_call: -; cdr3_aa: CASSQVGAVYEQYF; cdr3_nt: TGTGCCAGCAGCCAAGTCGGAGCGGTTTACGAGCAGTACTTC
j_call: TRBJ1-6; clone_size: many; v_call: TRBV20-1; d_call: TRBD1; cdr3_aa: CSANRESLTGMNSPLHF; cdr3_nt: TGCAGTGCTAATAGAGAAAGCCTGACAGGGATGAATTCACCCCTCCACTTT
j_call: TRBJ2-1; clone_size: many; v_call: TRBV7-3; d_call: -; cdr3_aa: CASSLTGGPYNEQFF; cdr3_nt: TGTGCCAGCAGCTTAACGGGAGGACCTTACAATGAGCAGTTCTTC
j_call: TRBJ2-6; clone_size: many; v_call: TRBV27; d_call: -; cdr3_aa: CASRSSGANVLTF; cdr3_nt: TGTGCCAGCAGGAGCTCTGGGGCCAACGTCCTGACTTTC
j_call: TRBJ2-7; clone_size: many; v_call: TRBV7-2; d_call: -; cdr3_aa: CASSLSLHSYEQYF; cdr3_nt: TGTGCCAGCAGCTTAAGTCTCCACTCCTACGAGCAGTACTTC
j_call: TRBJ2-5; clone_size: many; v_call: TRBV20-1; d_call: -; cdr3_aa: CSAIKTVPKETQYF; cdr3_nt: TGCAGTGCTATCAAGACAGTCCCCAAAGAGACCCAGTACTTC
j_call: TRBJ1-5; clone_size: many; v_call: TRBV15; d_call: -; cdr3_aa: CATSRAVGGQPQHF; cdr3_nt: TGTGCCACCAGCAGAGCCGTGGGTGGCCAGCCCCAGCATTTT
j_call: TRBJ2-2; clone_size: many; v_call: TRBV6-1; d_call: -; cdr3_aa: CASSEEEGYGELFF; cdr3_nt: TGTGCCAGCAGTGAAGAGGAGGGTTACGGGGAGCTGTTTTTT
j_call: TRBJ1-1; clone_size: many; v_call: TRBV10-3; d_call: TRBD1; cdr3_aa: CAISGQGLNTEAFF; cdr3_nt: TGTGCCATCAGTGGACAGGGTCTGAACACTGAAGCTTTCTTT
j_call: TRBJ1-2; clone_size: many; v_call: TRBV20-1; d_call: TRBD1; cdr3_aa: CSARSGGGYGYTF; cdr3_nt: TGCAGTGCCAGATCAGGGGGGGGCTATGGCTACACCTTC
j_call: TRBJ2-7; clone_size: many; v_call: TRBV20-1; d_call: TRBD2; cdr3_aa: CSARSGKLSYEQYF; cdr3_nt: TGCAGTGCTAGGAGCGGGAAACTCTCCTACGAGCAGTACTTC
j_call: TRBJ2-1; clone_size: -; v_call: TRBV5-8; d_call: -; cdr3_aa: CASSVEGFYNEQFF; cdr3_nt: TGTGCCAGCAGCGTAGAGGGGTTTTACAATGAGCAGTTCTTC
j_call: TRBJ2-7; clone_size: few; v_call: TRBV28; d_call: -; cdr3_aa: CASSSPTGGVAYEQYF; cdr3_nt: TGTGCCAGCAGTTCCCCAACCGGCGGGGTAGCCTACGAGCAGTACTTC
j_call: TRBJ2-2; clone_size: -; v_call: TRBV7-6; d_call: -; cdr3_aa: CASSLLGDGELFF; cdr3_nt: TGTGCCAGCAGCTTATTGGGCGACGGGGAGCTGTTTTTT
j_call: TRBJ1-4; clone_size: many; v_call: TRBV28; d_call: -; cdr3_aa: CASIQAGSEKLFF; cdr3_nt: TGTGCCAGCATTCAAGCGGGAAGTGAAAAACTGTTTTTT
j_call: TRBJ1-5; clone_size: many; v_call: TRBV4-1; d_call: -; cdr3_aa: CASSQPDQPQHF; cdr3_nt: TGCGCCAGCAGCCAACCTGATCAGCCCCAGCATTTT
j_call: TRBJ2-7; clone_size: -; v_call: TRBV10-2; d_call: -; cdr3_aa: CASSEADYEQYF; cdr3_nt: TGCGCCAGCAGTGAGGCAGACTACGAGCAGTACTTC
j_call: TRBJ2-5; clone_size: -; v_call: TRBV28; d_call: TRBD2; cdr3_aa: CASRLGGGSPETQYF; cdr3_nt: TGTGCCAGCAGACTCGGCGGCGGGAGCCCGGAGACCCAGTACTTC
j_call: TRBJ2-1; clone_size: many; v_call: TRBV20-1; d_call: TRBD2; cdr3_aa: CSARDSRLANYNEQFF; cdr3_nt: TGCAGTGCTAGAGATTCTCGACTAGCGAACTACAATGAGCAGTTCTTC
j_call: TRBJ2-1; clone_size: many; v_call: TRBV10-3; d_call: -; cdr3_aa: CAISEGGRQQFF; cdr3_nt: TGTGCCATCAGTGAGGGGGGGAGGCAACAGTTCTTC
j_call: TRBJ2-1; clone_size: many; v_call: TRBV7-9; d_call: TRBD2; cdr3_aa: CASSFPGLAGYNEQFF; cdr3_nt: TGTGCCAGCAGCTTCCCTGGACTAGCGGGGTACAATGAGCAGTTCTTC
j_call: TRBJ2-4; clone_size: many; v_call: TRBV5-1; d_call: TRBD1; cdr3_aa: CASSWLNSGQGNIQYF; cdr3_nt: TGCGCCAGCAGCTGGTTGAATTCGGGACAGGGGAACATTCAGTACTTC
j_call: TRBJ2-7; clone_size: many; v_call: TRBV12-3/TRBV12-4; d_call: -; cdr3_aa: CASSLFWGSYEQYF; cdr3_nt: TGTGCCAGCAGTTTATTCTGGGGCTCCTACGAGCAGTACTTC
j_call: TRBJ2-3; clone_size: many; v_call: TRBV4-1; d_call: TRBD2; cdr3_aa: CASSSTIAGGPTDTQYF; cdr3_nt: TGCGCCAGCAGCTCGACTATAGCGGGGGGGCCCACAGATACGCAGTATTTT
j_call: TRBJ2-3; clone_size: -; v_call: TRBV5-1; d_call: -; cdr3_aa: CASSLSDTQYF; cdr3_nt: TGCGCCAGCAGCTTATCAGATACGCAGTATTTT
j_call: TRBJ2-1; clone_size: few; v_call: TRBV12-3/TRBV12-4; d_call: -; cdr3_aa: CASSLGTRAAF; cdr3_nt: TGTGCCAGCAGTTTAGGGACCAGGGCGGCCTTC
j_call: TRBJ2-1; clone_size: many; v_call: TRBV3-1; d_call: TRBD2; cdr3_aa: CASSHSGSPYNEQFF; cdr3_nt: TGTGCCAGCAGTCATAGCGGGAGCCCCTACAATGAGCAGTTCTTC
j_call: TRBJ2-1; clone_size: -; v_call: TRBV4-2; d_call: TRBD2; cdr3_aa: CASSQDPLTSGIEQFF; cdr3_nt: TGTGCCAGCAGCCAAGACCCACTGACTAGCGGGATAGAGCAGTTCTTC
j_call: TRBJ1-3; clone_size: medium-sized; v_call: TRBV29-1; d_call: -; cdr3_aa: CSVAKGGSGNTIYF; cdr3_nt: TGCAGCGTGGCCAAGGGGGGCTCTGGAAACACCATATATTTT
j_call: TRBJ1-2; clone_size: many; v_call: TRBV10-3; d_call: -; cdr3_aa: CAISERANYGYTF; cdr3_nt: TGTGCCATCAGTGAAAGGGCTAACTATGGCTACACCTTC
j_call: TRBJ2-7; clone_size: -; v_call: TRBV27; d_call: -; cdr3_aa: CASHGSSYEQYF; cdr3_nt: TGTGCCAGCCACGGAAGCTCCTACGAGCAGTACTTC
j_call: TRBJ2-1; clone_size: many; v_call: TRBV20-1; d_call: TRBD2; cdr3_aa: CSALAGGNYNEQFF; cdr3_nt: TGCAGTGCTTTAGCGGGAGGGAACTACAATGAGCAGTTCTTC
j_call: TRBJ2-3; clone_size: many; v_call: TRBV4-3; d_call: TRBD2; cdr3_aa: CASSQGTGTSGANTQYF; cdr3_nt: TGCGCCAGCAGCCAAGGTACCGGGACTAGCGGCGCCAATACGCAGTATTTT
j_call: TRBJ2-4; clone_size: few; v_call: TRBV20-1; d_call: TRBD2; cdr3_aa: CSAFIAGVKNIQYF; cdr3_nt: TGCAGTGCTTTCATAGCGGGAGTCAAAAACATTCAGTACTTC
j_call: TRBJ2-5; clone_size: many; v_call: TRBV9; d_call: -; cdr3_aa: CASSVAAASRTQYF; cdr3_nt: TGTGCCAGCAGCGTCGCAGCGGCCTCGCGGACCCAGTACTTC
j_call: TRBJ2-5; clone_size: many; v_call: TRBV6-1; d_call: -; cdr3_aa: CASSKLDGNQETQYF; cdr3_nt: TGTGCCAGCAGTAAGCTGGACGGGAACCAAGAGACCCAGTACTTC
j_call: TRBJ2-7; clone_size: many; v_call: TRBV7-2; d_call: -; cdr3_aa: CASSLAAGQYEQYF; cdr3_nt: TGTGCCAGCAGCTTAGCTGCAGGTCAATACGAGCAGTACTTC
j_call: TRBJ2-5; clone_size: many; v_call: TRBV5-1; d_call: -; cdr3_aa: CASSPSGFETQYF; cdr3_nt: TGCGCCAGCAGCCCCTCAGGTTTTGAGACCCAGTACTTC
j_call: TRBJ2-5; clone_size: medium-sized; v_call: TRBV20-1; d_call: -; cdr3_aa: CSARGGRETQYF; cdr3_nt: TGCAGTGCCAGGGGTGGGAGGGAGACCCAGTACTTC
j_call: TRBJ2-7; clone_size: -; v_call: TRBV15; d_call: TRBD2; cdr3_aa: CATSRGRSSGYEQYF; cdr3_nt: TGTGCCACCAGCAGAGGCCGGTCTAGCGGATACGAGCAGTACTTC